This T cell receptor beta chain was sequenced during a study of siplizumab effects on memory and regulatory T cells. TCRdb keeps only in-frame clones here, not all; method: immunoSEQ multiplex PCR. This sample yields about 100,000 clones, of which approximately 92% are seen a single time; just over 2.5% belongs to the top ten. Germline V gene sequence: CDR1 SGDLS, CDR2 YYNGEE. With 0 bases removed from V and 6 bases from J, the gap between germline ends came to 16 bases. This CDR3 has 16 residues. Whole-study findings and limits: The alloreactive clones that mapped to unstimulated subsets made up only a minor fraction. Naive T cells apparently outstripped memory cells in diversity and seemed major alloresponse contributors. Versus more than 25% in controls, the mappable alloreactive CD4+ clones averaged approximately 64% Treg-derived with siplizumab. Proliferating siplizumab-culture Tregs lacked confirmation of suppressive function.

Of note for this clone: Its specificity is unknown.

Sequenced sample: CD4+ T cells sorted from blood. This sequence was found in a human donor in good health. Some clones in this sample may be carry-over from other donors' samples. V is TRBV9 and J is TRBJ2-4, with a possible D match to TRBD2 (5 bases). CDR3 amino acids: CASSVDEGPVGNIQYF. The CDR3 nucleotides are TGTGCCAGCAGCGTAGATGAGGGCCCCGTAGGAAACATTCAGTACTTC. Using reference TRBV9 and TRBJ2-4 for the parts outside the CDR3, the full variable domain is DSGVTQTPKHLITATGQRVTLRCSPRSGDLSVYWYQQSLDQGLQFLIQYYNGEERAKGNILERFSAQQFPDLHSELNLSSLELGDSALYFCASSVDEGPVGNIQYFGAGTRLSVL.